The 20 T cell receptor beta chains presented below share a single source sample, sequenced in a study of T cells in Graves' hyperthyroidism and ophthalmopathy. Authors of the study amplified TCR beta CDR3 regions from RNA transcripts. In the first-round RT-PCR of the TCR CDR3, the HTBI primer set was used. TCRdb redid the calling of the multiplex PCR reads with MiXCR, one entry per CDR3 protein. The data hold roughly 510,000 distinct CDR3 sequences, with around 20% observed a single time. The sequenced sample was blood. These receptors were obtained from a man between 18 and 35 years old with Graves' hyperthyroidism.

This clonotype was detected ten times or more. The V gene is TRBV7-9, the J gene TRBJ2-7; tentatively, D is TRBD1 (5 bases). The CDR3 contains 13 residues. Trimming stripped 4 bases from V and 7 bases from J, with 14 bases between. Germline V lookup: CDR1 SEHNR, CDR2 FQNEAQ (reference sequence). The CDR3: CASSSSTVDEQYF. CDR3 in DNA: TGTGCCAGCAGCTCCTCGACAGTCGATGAGCAGTACTTC.

The chain uses TRBV7-2 and TRBJ1-1; perhaps TRBD1 as D (5 bases). Germline CDR1 and CDR2: SGHTA and FQGNSA. The CDR3 contains 14 residues. Trimming shortened V by 2 bases and J by 7 bases, and 14 bases separated the two germline ends. CDR3 bases: TGTGCCAGCAGCTTAAGTGGCCAGGGAGGTGAAGCTTTCTTT. Translating gives CASSLSGQGGEAFF.

The CDR3 spells CSVAVATYEQYF. In nucleotides, the CDR3 is TGCAGCGTTGCTGTGGCCACCTACGAGCAGTACTTC. The chain is built from TRBV29-1 and TRBJ2-7, with D hard to call. CDR1 and CDR2 from the germline V gene are SQVTM and ANQGSEA. The germline V and J ends were trimmed by 4 bases and 2 bases, with 9 bases remaining between them. The CDR3 has 12 amino acids.

This clonotype was detected many times. The rearrangement uses TRBV4-1 and TRBJ1-1; D gene ambiguous. The V end was cut by 0 bases, the J end by 1 base, with 9 bases between. This CDR3 comprises 15 residues. CDR1 MGHRA and CDR2 YSYEKL come from the germline V gene. This chain's CDR3 is CASSQDGRSNTEAFF. The CDR3 DNA reads TGCGCCAGCAGCCAAGACGGGCGGTCGAACACTGAAGCTTTCTTT.

This clonotype showed up many times. The chain links TRBV27 to TRBJ2-5; the D gene is possibly TRBD2 (6 bases). The V gene lost 2 bases and the J gene lost 4 bases, with 11 bases spanning the gap. The germline CDR1 and CDR2 sequences are MNHEY and SMNVEV (reference sequence). This CDR3 is 14 amino acids long. CDR3 bases: TGTGCCAGCAGTTTACAGGGACTGGGAGAGACCCAGTACTTC. Encoded protein: CASSLQGLGETQYF.

This clonotype has at least ten counts. The genes are TRBV6-5 and TRBJ1-1, with 9 bases matching TRBD1. The germline V gene has CDR1 MNHEY and CDR2 SVGAGI. V was pared by 2 bases and J by 4 bases, with 8 bases of the junction left unmatched. The CDR3 is 16 amino acids. The CDR3 sequence is CASSYQSGQGPTEAFF. The DNA of the CDR3 is TGTGCCAGCAGTTACCAATCGGGACAGGGTCCCACTGAAGCTTTCTTT.

This clonotype occurred a few times. The chain carries TRBV12-3 or TRBV12-4 and TRBJ2-7, with 9 bases lining up with TRBD2. The CDR3 has 14 residues. V lost 6 bases and J lost 4; bases outside the gene matches: 7. The CDR3 reads CASSPTSGTYEQYF. The CDR3, as DNA: TGTGCCAGCAGCCCGACTAGCGGAACTTACGAGCAGTACTTC.

This clonotype came up a few times. The conserved phenylalanine or tryptophan is not found at the CDR3 terminus, so this likely reflects a read error. The chain combines TRBV19 with TRBJ1-5, with a weak D call TRBD1 (6 bases). The CDR3 sequence is 16 residues long. The V end lost 1 base, the J end lost 3 bases, and 13 bases lay between the germline ends. The germline gives CDR1 LNHDA, CDR2 SQIVND (reference sequence). CDR3 nucleotide sequence: TGTGCCAGTAGTATAGCCAGGGGATGGGACAATCAGCCCCAGCATCTT. Translated: CASSIARGWDNQPQHL.

There are many counts of this clonotype. A much larger clone differs from this one at a single base, so this may be a read error. The chain uses TRBV6-5 and TRBJ1-1; D may be TRBD1 (5 bases). Germline values: CDR1 MNHEY, CDR2 SVGAGI. V was cut by 3 bases and J by 1 base, with 6 bases left in between. The CDR3 has 13 amino acids. The CDR3 coding sequence is TGTGCCAGCAGTTATCAGGGGAACACTGAAGCTTTCTTT. Translation gives CASSYQGNTEAFF.

This clonotype appeared many times. This chain links TRBV5-1 with TRBJ1-1; D call uncertain. CDR1 is SGHRS and CDR2 is YFSETQ in the germline V gene. Trimming took 4 bases from V and 2 from J, leaving 12 bases between them. CDR3 length equals 14 residues. The CDR3, as DNA: TGCGCCAGCAGCCCTAACACGCTAAACACTGAAGCTTTCTTT. As protein: CASSPNTLNTEAFF.

This clonotype was counted at least ten times. V and J are TRBV5-1 and TRBJ2-7; the match to TRBD1 covers 8 bases. Germline CDR1 and CDR2: SGHRS and YFSETQ. The CDR3 has 16 amino acids. J gave up 2 bases and V 3 bases, and 10 bases lay outside the gene matches. The CDR3 bases are TGCGCCAGCAGCTCCGCCGGACAGGGAGTCCCCTACGAGCAGTACTTC. Translation: CASSSAGQGVPYEQYF. Full variable domain (outside the CDR3, taken from reference TRBV5-1 and TRBJ2-7): KAGVTQTPRYLIKTRGQQVTLSCSPISGHRSVSWYQQTPGQGLQFLFEYFSETQRNKGNFPGRFSGRQFSNSRSEMNVSTLELGDSALYLCASSSAGQGVPYEQYFGPGTRLTVT.

The chain carries TRBV7-9 and TRBJ1-1; D ambiguous. Germline V CDR1 and CDR2: SEHNR, FQNEAQ (reference sequence). Trimming took off 2 bases at V and 8 bases at J, with 9 bases between the two ends. The CDR3 runs to 12 residues. CDR3 DNA sequence: TGTGCCAGCAGCTTACCCCGGCCCGAAGCTTTCTTT. This translates into CASSLPRPEAFF.

A few counts support this clonotype. The chain has TRBV18 and TRBJ2-5; D might be TRBD1 or TRBD2, each matching 5 bases. From germline, CDR1 is KGHSH and CDR2 LQKENI. This CDR3 region has 13 residues. Trimming pared 5 bases from V and 4 bases from J, leaving 11 bases between. CDR3 sequence (DNA): TGTGCCAGCTCAACCGGGGCGGGAGAGACCCAGTACTTC. It yields the protein CASSTGAGETQYF.

The rearrangement links TRBV10-3 to TRBJ1-1, with D possibly TRBD1 on 6 matching bases. Germline V gives CDR1 ENHRY, CDR2 SYGVKD. V gave up 6 bases and J gave up 1 base, with 12 bases separating them. The CDR3 loop spans 14 amino acids. CDR3 DNA sequence: TGTGCCATCAGCCCGGACAGATCGAACACTGAAGCTTTCTTT. Its translation: CAISPDRSNTEAFF.

This chain joins TRBV7-9 and TRBJ2-7; D might be TRBD1 (5 bases). The germline V gene encodes CDR1 SEHNR and CDR2 FQNEAQ (reference sequence). The CDR3 runs to 14 residues. Trimming cost V 4 bases and J 1 base, with 11 bases left between them. The CDR3 region is CASSSSDRSYEQYF. In nucleotides, the CDR3 is TGTGCCAGCAGCTCATCCGACAGATCCTACGAGCAGTACTTC.

The CDR3 sequence is CASSLVSSGADTQYF. CDR3 DNA: TGTGCCAGCAGCTTAGTTTCTTCGGGGGCAGATACGCAGTATTTT. The chain employs TRBV11-2 and TRBJ2-3, with TRBD2 as a possible D gene (6 bases). The V end was cut by 1 base, the J end by 4 bases, with 12 bases between. The CDR3 is 15 residues long. Per the germline V gene, CDR1 is SGHAT and CDR2 is FQNNGV. Together with reference TRBV11-2 and TRBJ2-3, the CDR3 gives the full variable domain: EAGVAQSPRYKIIEKRQSVAFWCNPISGHATLYWYQQILGQGPKLLIQFQNNGVVDDSQLPKDRFSAERLKGVDSTLKIQPAKLEDSAVYLCASSLVSSGADTQYFGPGTRLTVL.

This clonotype was recorded at least ten times. CDR3 in amino acids: CSARPGQGRTFF. The CDR3 region has the DNA TGCAGTGCTAGACCGGGACAGGGGAGGACTTTCTTT. The chain employs TRBV20-1 and TRBJ1-1; TRBD1 matches 10 bases. The germline V gene has CDR1 DFQATT and CDR2 SNEGSKA (reference sequence). The CDR3 spans 12 residues. The trim removed 2 bases at V and 12 bases at J, leaving 6 bases unmatched.

J is TRBJ2-6 and V is TRBV11-2, with unresolved D. The CDR3 runs 18 residues. The germline V gene encodes CDR1 SGHAT and CDR2 FQNNGV. Trimming took 2 bases from V and 2 from J, leaving 16 bases between them. The CDR3 here is CASSLPVDRPTGANVLTF. The CDR3 coding sequence is TGTGCCAGCAGCTTACCCGTGGATCGGCCCACTGGGGCCAACGTCCTGACTTTC. Full variable domain (outside the CDR3, taken from reference TRBV11-2 and TRBJ2-6): EAGVAQSPRYKIIEKRQSVAFWCNPISGHATLYWYQQILGQGPKLLIQFQNNGVVDDSQLPKDRFSAERLKGVDSTLKIQPAKLEDSAVYLCASSLPVDRPTGANVLTFGAGSRLTVL.

This clonotype was seen ten or more times. The chain has TRBV30 and TRBJ1-1, with D unresolved. In germline, CDR1 is GTSNPN, CDR2 SVGIG (reference sequence). The V end lost 2 bases, the J end lost 3 bases, and 10 bases lay between the germline ends. The CDR3 runs to 13 residues. The CDR3 protein is CAWSWAGDTEAFF. The CDR3 bases are TGTGCCTGGAGTTGGGCTGGGGACACTGAAGCTTTCTTT. The entire variable domain, with the rest obtained from reference TRBV30 and TRBJ1-1, is as follows: SQTIHQWPATLVQPVGSPLSLECTVEGTSNPNLYWYRQAAGRGLQLLFYSVGIGQISSEVPQNLSASRPQDRQFILSSKKLLLSDSGFYLCAWSWAGDTEAFFGQGTRLTVV.

This clonotype was counted at least ten times. The rearrangement links TRBV6-2 or TRBV6-3 to TRBJ1-5; the match to TRBD1 covers 9 bases. Trimming at V came to 6 bases and at J to 0 bases, leaving 12 bases not matched to a gene. Germline V gene data show CDR1 as MNHEY and CDR2 as SVGEGT. The CDR3 sequence is 18 residues long. The CDR3 loop reads CASRRDREEIYSNQPQHF. CDR3 in DNA: TGTGCCAGCAGACGGGACAGGGAGGAAATATATAGCAATCAGCCCCAGCATTTT.